The 4 T cell receptor beta chains given below trace back to one sample, sequenced in a study of metastatic and nonmetastatic thyroid tumors. TCRdb re-called the PCR reads with MiXCR. The sample records 15,000 to 20,000 clones, roughly 25% being singletons. Each patient came to thyroid surgery without any prior treatment (of any kind). The sample was adjacent normal tissue. The origin of the receptors is a female donor with papillary thyroid cancer or a benign thyroid nodule (not recorded which). Some clones in this sample may be carry-over from other donors' samples.

The chain is built from TRBV6-6 and TRBJ1-5, with D maybe TRBD1 (6 bases). In germline, CDR1 is MNHNY, CDR2 SVGAGI (reference sequence). The CDR3 totals 15 residues. With 0 bases removed from V and 7 bases from J, the gap between germline ends came to 13 bases. DNA for the CDR3: TGTGCCAGCAGTTACTCTGGACAGAGGAACCAGCCCCAGCATTTT. Its protein is CASSYSGQRNQPQHF.

The chain combines TRBV27 with TRBJ2-5; TRBD2 matches 7 bases. CDR1 and CDR2 (germline): MNHEY, SMNVEV (reference sequence). The trim removed 7 bases at V and 2 bases at J, leaving 7 bases unmatched. There are 14 residues in the CDR3. In DNA, the CDR3 is TGTGCCAGCACCATAGGGAGGGAGCAAGAGACCCAGTACTTC. Translation gives CASTIGREQETQYF.

The chain combines TRBV28 with TRBJ2-7, with 7 bases fitting TRBD2. Germline assignment: CDR1 MDHEN and CDR2 SYDVKM. J lost 0 bases, V lost 6 bases, and 5 bases had no gene match. The CDR3 extends over 14 amino acids. The CDR3 region has the DNA TGTGCCAGCAGACACACTAGCGTCTCCTACGAGCAGTACTTC. Its translation: CASRHTSVSYEQYF.

This clone was detected only a few times. Here the CDR3 DNA reads TGTGCCAGCGGGACCGGGACTACATCTTACGAGCAGTACTTC. It yields the protein CASGTGTTSYEQYF. This sequence joins TRBV27 and TRBJ2-7, with 7 positions matching TRBD2. The CDR3 covers 14 residues. The junction had 11 bases not matched to a gene; V was cut back by 8 bases and J by 4 bases. CDR1 MNHEY and CDR2 SMNVEV come from the germline V gene (reference sequence).